The present T cell receptor beta chain was sequenced within a study of blood T cell repertoires in COVID-19. On the study more broadly: Specimens from acute and convalescent COVID-19 originated in the United States, Italy and Spain. T cells, B-cell-depleted T cells, or PBMCs provided the cDNA or gDNA that served as material.

The CDR3 is made up of 15 amino acids. The germline gives CDR1 MNHEY, CDR2 SVGEGT. Germline trimming cut 1 base from V and 7 bases from J; bases unmatched to any gene: 7. Authors' data handling: From reference gene primer amplification, estimates of nucleated cell counts were derived. Profiling relied on immunoSEQ multiplex PCR, and the TCRdb table lists in-frame clones only, not all of them. V, J and clone size reflect that table, while D and trimming were determined from the DNA. This sample has around 130,000 clones; over 75% occur once, and the top ten carry approximately 2%. The clonotype originates from a man between 65 and 85 years old with active COVID-19. Sequenced input: peripheral blood. The chain combines TRBV6-2 or TRBV6-3 with TRBJ2-1, with 7 bases aligning to TRBD2. CDR3 nucleotides: TGTGCCAGCAGTTACTACGCGGGAGTTAGGAATGAGCAGTTCTTC. This codes for CASSYYAGVRNEQFF.